The entry below describes one TCR beta chain. This sample stems from a study of blood T cell repertoires in COVID-19. The V gene's germline CDR1 is MNHEY and CDR2 SVGEGT. The CDR3 runs 13 residues. Deletions cut 0 bases from V and 5 bases from J, with 7 bases between. Libraries were prepared by immunoSEQ multiplex PCR; TCRdb keeps only in-frame clonotypes and omits some of them. The repertoire holds a few hundred thousand clones, roughly 89% seen once, with under 2.5% in the top ten. The sequence was obtained from a woman aged 55-69 years with COVID-19, enrolled during active disease. This chain uses TRBV6-2 or TRBV6-3 with TRBJ1-1; D is unclear. The source material was peripheral blood. The CDR3 DNA reads TGTGCCAGCAGTTACTCGAGAGAAACTGAAGCTTTCTTT. Protein: CASSYSRETEAFF.